What follows is one TCR beta chain and its context. The record originates from a study of T cell responses to AZD1222 COVID-19 vaccine. For the study at large: Pooling of second doses given at about 4 or about 12 weeks was done.

Produced via immunoSEQ multiplex PCR; TCRdb's table is partial and in-frame only. Among roughly 150,000 clones listed, around 93% were seen once. The clonotype was recovered from an adult in good health. Sample: peripheral blood, taken on day 0 of AZD1222 vaccination.

Here the CDR3 reads CASSGGDRSNEKLFF. CDR3 nucleotides: TGTGCCAGCAGCGGGGGGGACAGGAGTAATGAAAAACTGTTTTTT. This sequence joins TRBV9 and TRBJ1-4; 8 bases align to TRBD1. The CDR3 totals 15 residues. V dropped 3 bases and J dropped 4; count of bases not matched to a gene: 5. The germline V gene has CDR1 SGDLS and CDR2 YYNGEE.